Presented here are 13 T cell receptor beta chains from one specimen sequenced in a study of T cell repertoires in cytomegalovirus infection. TCRdb reprocessed the reads with MiXCR, giving one entry per CDR3 protein. The sample yields about 740,000 distinct CDR3 sequences, 35% seen once. Sequencing was performed on PBMCs. Receptor source: a human donor in good health (CMV status not recorded). Some clones in this sample may be carry-over from other donors' samples.

This clonotype was found a few times. The chain combines TRBV27 with TRBJ2-7; no clear D gene. CDR1 is MNHEY and CDR2 is SMNVEV in the germline V gene (reference sequence). The length of the CDR3 is 14 residues. The V and J ends lost 3 bases and 2 bases respectively, with 11 bases between them. The CDR3 spells CASSFGQSAYEQYF. The CDR3 coding sequence is TGTGCCAGCAGTTTCGGGCAGTCCGCCTACGAGCAGTACTTC.

The chain employs TRBV15 and TRBJ2-1; D unclear. Germline CDR1 LNHNV, CDR2 YYDKDF (reference sequence). The CDR3 runs 12 residues. The germline V and J ends were trimmed by 0 bases and 6 bases, with 3 bases remaining between them. The CDR3 nucleotides read TGTGCCACCAGCAGAGATCTCAATGAGCAGTTCTTC. Translated, it gives CATSRDLNEQFF.

This clonotype was seen only once. The gene calls are TRBV5-1 and TRBJ2-1; the D gene is possibly TRBD2 (5 bases). CDR3 size: 16 residues. Germline V gene data show CDR1 as SGHRS and CDR2 as YFSETQ. V was trimmed by 2 bases and J by 4 bases, leaving 16 bases between them. CDR3 region: CASSFEAPTTYNEQFF. The CDR3 DNA reads as TGCGCCAGCAGCTTCGAGGCTCCGACTACATACAATGAGCAGTTCTTC. The full variable domain, completed using reference TRBV5-1 and TRBJ2-1, is KAGVTQTPRYLIKTRGQQVTLSCSPISGHRSVSWYQQTPGQGLQFLFEYFSETQRNKGNFPGRFSGRQFSNSRSEMNVSTLELGDSALYLCASSFEAPTTYNEQFFGPGTRLTVL.

In regard to this clonotype: No conserved phenylalanine or tryptophan is present at the end of the CDR3, so a read error is the likely explanation. It is unclear where the CDR3 begins or ends on the DNA, so no DNA is shown, and the CDR3 is as TCRdb lists it. The rearrangement joins TRBV11-3 to TRBJ2-3; TRBD1, the table's D call, was not compared with the DNA. Germline V lookup: CDR1 SGHNT, CDR2 YENEEA. The CDR3 is 14 amino acids long, termini counted. The CDR3 loop reads CASSLSGNTDTHYL.

This clonotype was counted only a few times. The rearrangement joins TRBV5-6 to TRBJ2-7; D unclear. Trimming cost V 4 bases and J 2 bases, with 13 bases left between them. This CDR3 region has 14 residues. Germline CDR1 and CDR2: SGHDT and YYEEEE. CDR3 bases: TGTGCCAGCAGCCCAATCGGGCTAACCTACGAGCAGTACTTC. Encoded protein: CASSPIGLTYEQYF.

The chain joins TRBV11-1 to TRBJ2-3; 8 positions match TRBD1. CDR3 length: 14 residues. Trimming removed 3 bases from V and 2 bases from J; junction bases left unmatched: 1. CDR1 and CDR2 (germline): SGHAT, FQDESV (reference sequence). CDR3 sequence (DNA): TGTGCCAGCAGCTTCCAGGGGGCCACAGATACGCAGTATTTT. This translates into CASSFQGATDTQYF.

Ten or more counts support this clonotype. The chain uses TRBV11-3 and TRBJ1-1, with D unclear. V was pared by 2 bases and J by 6 bases, with 7 bases between. The V gene's germline CDR1 is SGHNT and CDR2 YENEEA. The CDR3 has 12 residues. CDR3 sequence reads: CASSLNGAEAFF. DNA of the CDR3: TGTGCCAGCAGCTTAAATGGAGCTGAAGCTTTCTTT.

This clonotype was detected ten times or more. The rearrangement uses TRBV7-3 and TRBJ1-1; maybe TRBD1 (5 bases). The germline V and J ends were trimmed by 5 bases and 8 bases, with 18 bases remaining between them. This CDR3 is 14 amino acids long. Germline V gene sequence: CDR1 SGHTA, CDR2 FQGTGA. CDR3 DNA: TGTGCCAGCAGCCTCCTCCCCCGGTCAGGGGAAGCTTTCTTT. Translated, it gives CASSLLPRSGEAFF.

The CDR3 sequence is CATGGGKIEGYTF. CDR3 nucleotides: TGTGCCACAGGCGGGGGAAAAATAGAGGGCTACACCTTC. The chain combines TRBV27 with TRBJ1-2, with TRBD1 as a possible D gene (5 bases). Germline V lookup: CDR1 MNHEY, CDR2 SMNVEV (reference sequence). The length of the CDR3 is 13 residues. V was shortened by 10 bases and J by 8 bases, with 20 bases between the two germline ends.

Only a few counts were recorded for this clonotype. The chain recombines TRBV7-2 with TRBJ2-7; no clear D gene. This CDR3 contains 14 residues. The V gene lost 3 bases and the J gene lost 1 base, with 10 bases spanning the gap. Germline values: CDR1 SGHTA, CDR2 FQGNSA. The CDR3 reads CASSLGFESYEQYF. The CDR3 DNA reads TGTGCCAGCAGCTTGGGTTTCGAGTCCTACGAGCAGTACTTC.

Regarding this clonotype: A much larger clone sits a single nucleotide away, making a read error possible. The chain uses TRBV7-2 and TRBJ1-4; D not resolved. Germline CDR1 is SGHTA and CDR2 is FQGNSA. Trimming pared 7 bases from V and 8 bases from J, leaving 20 bases between. This CDR3 is built from 15 residues. In DNA form, the CDR3 reads TGTGCCAGCATCCCTGGTCCCTCTATCGGGGAAAAACTGTTTTTT. Translation: CASIPGPSIGEKLFF.

CDR3 amino acids: CASSIVSGYSYNEQFF. In DNA, the CDR3 is TGTGCCAGTAGTATTGTTAGCGGGTACTCCTACAATGAGCAGTTCTTC. The V and J genes are TRBV19 and TRBJ2-1, with TRBD2 matching over 7 bases. The CDR3 extends over 16 amino acids. Per the germline V gene, CDR1 is LNHDA and CDR2 is SQIVND (reference sequence). With 3 bases clipped from V and 0 bases from J, the junction kept 5 bases outside the gene matches.

The V call is TRBV5-1, the J call TRBJ2-1, with TRBD2 identical over 8 bases. The CDR3 contains 17 residues. In germline, CDR1 is SGHRS, CDR2 YFSETQ. The junction had 11 bases not matched to a gene; V was cut back by 0 bases and J by 6 bases. CDR3 in amino acids: CASSLAGLAGLPNEQFF. CDR3 bases: TGCGCCAGCAGCTTGGCAGGTTTAGCGGGACTACCCAATGAGCAGTTCTTC.